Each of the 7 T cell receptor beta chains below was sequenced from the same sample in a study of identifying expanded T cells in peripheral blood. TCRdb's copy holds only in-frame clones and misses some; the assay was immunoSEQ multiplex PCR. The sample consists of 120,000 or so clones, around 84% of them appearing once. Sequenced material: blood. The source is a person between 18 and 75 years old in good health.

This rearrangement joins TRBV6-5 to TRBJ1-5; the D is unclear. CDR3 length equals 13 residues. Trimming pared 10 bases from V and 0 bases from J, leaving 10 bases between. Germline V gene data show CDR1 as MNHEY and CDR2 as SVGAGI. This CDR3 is CATRRGSNQPQHF. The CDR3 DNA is TGTGCCACTCGACGAGGTAGCAATCAGCCCCAGCATTTT.

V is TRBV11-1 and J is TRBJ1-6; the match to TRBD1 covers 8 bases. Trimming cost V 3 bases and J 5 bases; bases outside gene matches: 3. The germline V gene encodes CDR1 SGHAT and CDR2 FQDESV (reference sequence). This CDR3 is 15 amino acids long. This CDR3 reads CASSLDRAHNSPLHF. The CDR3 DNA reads TGTGCCAGCAGCTTGGACAGGGCACATAATTCACCCCTCCACTTT.

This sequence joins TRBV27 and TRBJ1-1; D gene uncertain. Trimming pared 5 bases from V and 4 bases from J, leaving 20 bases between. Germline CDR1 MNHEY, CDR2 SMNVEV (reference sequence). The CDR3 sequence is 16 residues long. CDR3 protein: CASSLSDRRIGTEAFF. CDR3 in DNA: TGTGCCAGCAGTCTCTCGGACCGCAGGATCGGCACTGAAGCTTTCTTT.

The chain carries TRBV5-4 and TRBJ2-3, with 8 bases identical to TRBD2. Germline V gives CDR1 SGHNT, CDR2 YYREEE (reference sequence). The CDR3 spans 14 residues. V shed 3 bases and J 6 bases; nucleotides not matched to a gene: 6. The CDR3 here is CASSSAGAGDTQYF. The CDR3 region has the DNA TGTGCCAGCAGCTCAGCGGGGGCGGGGGATACGCAGTATTTT.

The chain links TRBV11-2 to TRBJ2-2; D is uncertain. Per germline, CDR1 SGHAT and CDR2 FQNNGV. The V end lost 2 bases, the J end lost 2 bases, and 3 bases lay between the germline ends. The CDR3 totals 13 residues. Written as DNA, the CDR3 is TGTGCCAGCAGCTTATCCAACACCGGGGAGCTGTTTTTT. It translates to CASSLSNTGELFF.

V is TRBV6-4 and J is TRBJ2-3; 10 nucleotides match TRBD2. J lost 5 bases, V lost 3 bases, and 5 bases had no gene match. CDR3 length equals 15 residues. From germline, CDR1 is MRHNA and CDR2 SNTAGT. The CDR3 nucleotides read TGTGCCAGCAGTGAAAGCGGGGGGGCCTTAGATACGCAGTATTTT. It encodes CASSESGGALDTQYF.

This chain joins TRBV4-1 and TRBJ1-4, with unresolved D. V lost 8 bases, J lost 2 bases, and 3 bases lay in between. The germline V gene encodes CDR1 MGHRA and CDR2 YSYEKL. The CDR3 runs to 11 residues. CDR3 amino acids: CASGTNEKLFF. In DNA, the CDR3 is TGCGCCAGCGGTACTAATGAAAAACTGTTTTTT.